The clone carrying this TCR beta chain was seen many times. The antigen is undetermined. The V gene lost 10 bases and the J gene lost 2 bases, with 14 bases spanning the gap. Germline loops: CDR1 LNHDA, CDR2 SQIVND (reference sequence). The CDR3 spans 13 residues. Each patient went into thyroid surgery without having received any treatment. The data are from a study of metastatic and nonmetastatic thyroid tumors. Across the study: Comparative analysis of repertoires was undertaken across blood and tumor or nodule tissue obtained from malignant and benign thyroid patients.

Findings of the study overall: The reported finding was significantly higher TCR beta diversity in malignant thyroid tumors relative to benign nodules, in blood and tumor.

Authors' data handling: Clinicopathological groups differed in CDR3, with these differences serving to build a distant-metastasis classifier for papillary thyroid cancer. TCRdb reassembled clones from the PCR reads with MiXCR. The authors' filters were not applied to this entry. The table has about 22,000 clones, roughly 15% seen once; the top ten hold about 14%. This clonotype was obtained from a female donor with papillary thyroid cancer or a benign thyroid nodule (not recorded which). Some clones in this sample may be carry-over from other donors' samples. This chain connects TRBV19 to TRBJ1-2; a weak D match, TRBD1 (5 bases). Material: tumor tissue. Written as DNA, the CDR3 is TGTGCCACCTGGGGGAGCAGCAACTATGGCTACACCTTC. Its protein product is CATWGSSNYGYTF.